What follows are 25 T cell receptor beta chains derived from one specimen sequenced in a study of cytomegalovirus exposure and HLA in healthy donors. Primers for the PCR totalled 60 Vbeta and 13 Jbeta. The table came from immunoSEQ multiplex PCR; TCRdb's copy has only in-frame clones and leaves some out. The table lists roughly 160,000 clones, 84% of them singletons. Sequences were obtained from PBMCs. These TCRs come from a man aged 25-40 years in good health and CMV-seronegative.

The chain is built from TRBV7-2 and TRBJ1-4; D call uncertain. CDR3 length: 11 residues. Germline V gene data show CDR1 as SGHTA and CDR2 as FQGNSA. The ends were cut back, 3 bases at V and 8 bases at J, with 4 bases in the middle. The DNA of the CDR3 is TGTGCCAGCAGCTTCGGGGAAAAACTGTTTTTT. Its translation: CASSFGEKLFF.

V and J are TRBV29-1 and TRBJ2-1, with D uncertain. Trimming left V 4 bases short and J 1 base short, with 11 bases between. CDR1 SQVTM and CDR2 ANQGSEA come from the germline V gene. This CDR3 is 14 amino acids long. The CDR3 loop is CSVVITDSYNEQFF. CDR3 DNA sequence: TGCAGCGTTGTTATCACAGATTCCTACAATGAGCAGTTCTTC.

This clone was observed a few times. The V gene is TRBV6-5, the J gene TRBJ1-1; D gene unclear. The germline V gene encodes CDR1 MNHEY and CDR2 SVGAGI. This CDR3 spans 13 amino acids. V lost 2 bases, J lost 1 base, and 5 bases lay in between. The CDR3 spells CASSYKQNTEAFF. In DNA form, the CDR3 reads TGTGCCAGCAGTTACAAACAGAACACTGAAGCTTTCTTT.

The chain is built from TRBV18 and TRBJ2-7; 12 nucleotides match TRBD2. The CDR3 is 15 amino acids. Looked up from germline, CDR1 is KGHSH and CDR2 is LQKENI. V trimming: 3 bases; J trimming: 4 bases; junction bases outside the gene matches: 4. Here the CDR3 reads CASSPGLAGTYEQYF. DNA for the CDR3: TGTGCCAGCTCACCCGGACTAGCGGGAACGTACGAGCAGTACTTC.

The chain links TRBV29-1 to TRBJ1-1; D gene unclear. This CDR3 region has 11 residues. The germline V gene encodes CDR1 SQVTM and CDR2 ANQGSEA. Between the trimmed V and J ends, which lost 5 bases and 1 base, there was a span of 5 bases. This chain's CDR3 is CSVPGNTEAFF. CDR3 DNA sequence: TGCAGCGTTCCCGGGAACACTGAAGCTTTCTTT.

This chain links TRBV21-1 with TRBJ2-1; the D call TRBD1 from the table was never checked on the DNA. TRBV21-1 constitutes a pseudogene. CDR3 size: 15 residues. The CDR3 here is CASSKGGDPYNEQFF. CDR3 nucleotides: TGTGCCAGCAGCAAAGGGGGCGACCCTTACAATGAGCAGTTCTTC.

The rearrangement uses TRBV14 and TRBJ1-6; 8 nucleotides align to TRBD1. Germline V lookup: CDR1 SGHDN, CDR2 FVKESK. The CDR3 sequence is 13 residues long. V lost 4 bases to trimming and J lost 10 bases; unmatched junction nucleotides: 3. The CDR3 protein is CASSPTGASPLHF. The CDR3 DNA reads TGTGCCAGCAGCCCGACAGGGGCGTCACCCCTCCACTTT.

This sequence joins TRBV19 and TRBJ2-7; D is possibly TRBD2 (6 bases). There are 12 residues in the CDR3. V dropped 7 bases and J dropped 2 bases, with 9 bases sitting between them. Per the germline V gene, CDR1 is LNHDA and CDR2 is SQIVND (reference sequence). CDR3 in DNA: TGTGCCAGTACCGGGAGCACCTACGAGCAGTACTTC. Encoded protein: CASTGSTYEQYF.

The chain links TRBV2 to TRBJ1-6, with unresolved D. Trimming shortened V by 8 bases and J by 12 bases, and 17 bases separated the two germline ends. This CDR3 is built from 13 residues. Germline values: CDR1 SNHLY, CDR2 FYNNEI. CDR3 DNA sequence: TGTGCCAGCGCCCCTGGGAGGGCAGTACCCCTCCACTTT. Amino acid sequence: CASAPGRAVPLHF.

The chain joins TRBV30 to TRBJ2-3, with TRBD2 identical over 7 bases. The CDR3 spans 13 residues. Germline CDR1 GTSNPN, CDR2 SVGIG (reference sequence). J lost 4 bases, V lost 5 bases, and 6 bases had no gene match. This chain's CDR3 is CAWAGDHADTQYF. CDR3 coding DNA: TGTGCCTGGGCGGGGGATCACGCAGATACGCAGTATTTT.

This rearrangement joins TRBV6-1 to TRBJ2-5; D is possibly TRBD1 (5 bases). Germline lookup yields CDR1 MNHNS and CDR2 SASEGT. The CDR3 is made up of 14 amino acids. Between the trimmed V and J ends, which lost 6 bases and 7 bases, there was a span of 18 bases. The CDR3 here is CASSQGWGERTQYF. CDR3 DNA sequence: TGTGCCAGCAGCCAAGGGTGGGGCGAAAGGACCCAGTACTTC.

The V and J genes are TRBV5-8 and TRBJ1-1; TRBD1 is a possible D gene (5 bases). The CDR3 consists of 18 residues. V lost 4 bases and J 3 bases, leaving 25 bases between the germline ends. The V gene's germline CDR1 is SGHTS and CDR2 YDEGEE. CDR3 coding DNA: TGTGCCAGCAGCACTGGGGGGAGAGATGGGAGGCTTTACACTGAAGCTTTCTTT. It encodes CASSTGGRDGRLYTEAFF.

This clone occurred once. This rearrangement joins TRBV7-2 to TRBJ2-7; D is ambiguous. The CDR3 sequence is 13 residues long. V was clipped by 5 bases and J by 5 bases, with 13 bases between them. Germline V gene data show CDR1 as SGHTA and CDR2 as FQGNSA. CDR3 coding DNA: TGTGCCAGCAGCCGCGATGGTTTAAACGAGCAGTACTTC. This gives the protein CASSRDGLNEQYF.

The gene calls are TRBV10-3 and TRBJ2-2, with 10 bases identical to TRBD1. The CDR3 consists of 15 residues. Germline-derived CDR1 and CDR2 are ENHRY and SYGVKD. Unmatched junction bases numbered 10, after V lost 10 bases and J lost 5 bases. The DNA of the CDR3 is TGTGCCACCACTGGGGGGGGACAGGGGACCGGGGAGCTGTTTTTT. Translation: CATTGGGQGTGELFF.

The CDR3: CASSFSGGASYGYTF. The CDR3 DNA follows: TGTGCCAGCAGCTTTTCGGGGGGGGCCAGCTATGGCTACACCTTC. The rearrangement uses TRBV5-4 and TRBJ1-2; possible D gene TRBD1, 6 bases. CDR1 and CDR2 (germline): SGHNT, YYREEE (reference sequence). Trimming took 2 bases from V and 4 from J, leaving 15 bases between them. The CDR3 is made up of 15 amino acids.

This clone has a handful of counts. V gene TRBV6-1 combines with J gene TRBJ2-1; D may be TRBD1 (6 bases). This CDR3 has 13 residues. The V gene's germline CDR1 is MNHNS and CDR2 SASEGT. Deletions cut 7 bases from V and 4 bases from J, with 11 bases between. The CDR3 DNA is TGTGCCAGCAAAGGGACACTATACAATGAGCAGTTCTTC. Translating it yields CASKGTLYNEQFF.

This sequence joins TRBV18 and TRBJ1-5; 8 bases agree with TRBD1. Germline trimming cut 5 bases from V and 8 bases from J; bases unmatched to any gene: 8. Germline V gene sequence: CDR1 KGHSH, CDR2 LQKENI. CDR3 size: 14 residues. The CDR3 DNA sequence: TGTGCCAGCTCATCGCGACAGGGGAACGAGCCCCAGCATTTT. Protein sequence: CASSSRQGNEPQHF.

The V gene is TRBV5-6, the J gene TRBJ2-3; tentative D call: TRBD2 (5 bases). CDR1 is SGHDT, CDR2 YYEEEE, per germline. The germline V and J ends were trimmed by 2 bases and 9 bases, with 22 bases remaining between them. The CDR3 is 16 amino acids. The DNA of the CDR3 is TGTGCCAGCAGCTTCGGGCTAGCCCCGAATATCCGGACGCAGTATTTT. Translating it yields CASSFGLAPNIRTQYF.

As regards this clone: Its ends do not fully match the called genes, so a read error is possible. This chain links TRBV7-9 with TRBJ2-7; the D gene is possibly TRBD1 (6 bases). The CDR3 loop spans 16 amino acids. CDR1 and CDR2 (germline): SEHNR, FQNEAQ (reference sequence). Here the CDR3 reads CSSSLVQGPKLGEQYF. Here the CDR3 DNA reads TGTTCCAGCAGCTTAGTACAGGGTCCAAAGCTTGGCGAGCAGTACTTC. Together with reference TRBV7-9 and TRBJ2-7, the CDR3 gives the full variable domain: DTGVSQNPRHKITKRGQNVTFRCDPISEHNRLYWYRQTLGQGPEFLTYFQNEAQLEKSRLLSDRFSAERPKGSFSTLEIQRTEQGDSAMYLCSSSLVQGPKLGEQYFGPGTRLTVT.

The chain has TRBV18 and TRBJ1-4; D is perhaps TRBD1 (5 bases). Trimming took off 0 bases at V and 4 bases at J, with 9 bases between the two ends. The CDR3 length is 15 residues. Per the germline V gene, CDR1 is KGHSH and CDR2 is LQKENI. In DNA, the CDR3 is TGTGCCAGCTCACCACCGCGGGGCATTAATGAAAAACTGTTTTTT. This codes for CASSPPRGINEKLFF.

The chain has TRBV29-1 and TRBJ1-1; no clear D. This CDR3 has 13 residues. Germline lookup yields CDR1 SQVTM and CDR2 ANQGSEA. Trimming removed 7 bases at V and 0 bases at J, with 12 bases between. CDR3: CSAAMRMNTEAFF. Here the CDR3 DNA reads TGCAGCGCTGCAATGAGGATGAACACTGAAGCTTTCTTT. Combining the CDR3 with reference TRBV29-1 and TRBJ1-1 gives the whole variable domain SAVISQKPSRDICQRGTSLTIQCQVDSQVTMMFWYRQQPGQSLTLIATANQGSEATYESGFVIDKFPISRPNLTFSTLTVSNMSPEDSSIYLCSAAMRMNTEAFFGQGTRLTVV.

The chain carries TRBV6-5 and TRBJ2-1; 11 bases are a match to TRBD2. V trimming: 1 base; J trimming: 10 bases; junction bases outside the gene matches: 9. The CDR3 is 16 amino acids. CDR1 is MNHEY and CDR2 is SVGAGI in the germline V gene. The CDR3 loop is CASSYWVAGGQGEQFF. Written as DNA, the CDR3 is TGTGCCAGCAGTTACTGGGTAGCGGGGGGGCAGGGGGAGCAGTTCTTC.

The chain recombines TRBV5-5 with TRBJ1-4; D remains unclear. This CDR3 comprises 15 residues. Trimming removed 4 bases at V and 7 bases at J, with 17 bases between. The germline gives CDR1 SGHKS, CDR2 YYEKEE (reference sequence). The CDR3 loop reads CASSQIRFKVEKLFF. Here the CDR3 DNA reads TGTGCCAGCAGCCAAATCAGGTTTAAGGTTGAAAAACTGTTTTTT.

A single count supports this clone. The CDR3 DNA sequence: TGCAGCGTTGACGGGGAGGGAATGCCCTACGAGCAGTACTTC. Protein product: CSVDGEGMPYEQYF. The gene calls are TRBV29-1 and TRBJ2-7; TRBD2 agrees at 7 bases. V was clipped by 3 bases and J by 2 bases; unmatched bases: 7. Germline CDR1 reads SQVTM; CDR2 reads ANQGSEA. The CDR3 contains 14 residues.

This chain joins TRBV27 and TRBJ2-7; TRBD1 aligns across 10 bases. With V trimmed by 5 bases and J by 4 bases, 5 bases remained unmatched. CDR1 and CDR2 from the germline V gene are MNHEY and SMNVEV (reference sequence). This CDR3 is 14 amino acids long. CDR3 coding DNA: TGTGCCAGCAGTCCCAGGGGACAGGGGTACGAGCAGTACTTC. Translation: CASSPRGQGYEQYF.